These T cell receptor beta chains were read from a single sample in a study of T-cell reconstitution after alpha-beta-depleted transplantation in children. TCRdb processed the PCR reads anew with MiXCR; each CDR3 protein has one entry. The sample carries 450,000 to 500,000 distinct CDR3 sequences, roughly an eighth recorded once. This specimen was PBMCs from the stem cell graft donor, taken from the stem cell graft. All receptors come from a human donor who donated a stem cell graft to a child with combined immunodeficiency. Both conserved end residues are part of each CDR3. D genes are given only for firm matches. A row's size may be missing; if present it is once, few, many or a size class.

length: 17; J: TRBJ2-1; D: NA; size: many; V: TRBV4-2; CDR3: CASSQDLAGLFYNEQFF; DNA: TGTGCCAGCAGCCAAGATTTGGCCGGGCTATTCTACAATGAGCAGTTCTTC
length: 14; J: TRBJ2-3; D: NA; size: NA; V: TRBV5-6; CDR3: CASSRLSRADTQYF; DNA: TGTGCCAGCAGCCGGCTGTCCCGGGCAGATACGCAGTATTTT
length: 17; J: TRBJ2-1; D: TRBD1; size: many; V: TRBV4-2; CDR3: CASSQDARTGRYSEQFF; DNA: TGTGCCAGCAGCCAAGATGCCCGGACAGGGCGGTACTCTGAGCAGTTCTTC
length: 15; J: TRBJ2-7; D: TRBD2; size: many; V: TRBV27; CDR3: CASSFRLAGSYEQYF; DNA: TGTGCCAGCAGTTTTAGACTAGCGGGATCTTACGAGCAGTACTTC
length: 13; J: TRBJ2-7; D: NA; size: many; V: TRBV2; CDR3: CASSVGRTYEQYF; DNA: TGTGCCAGCAGTGTGGGAAGGACCTACGAGCAGTACTTC
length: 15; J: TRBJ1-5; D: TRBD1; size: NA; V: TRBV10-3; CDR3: CAISATGSFNQPQHF; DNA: TGTGCCATCAGTGCGACAGGGAGTTTCAATCAGCCCCAGCATTTT
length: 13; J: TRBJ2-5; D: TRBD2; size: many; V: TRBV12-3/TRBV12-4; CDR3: CASSSAGGETQYF; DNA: TGTGCCAGCAGTTCGGCGGGGGGAGAGACCCAGTACTTC
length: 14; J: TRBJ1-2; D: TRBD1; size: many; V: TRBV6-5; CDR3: CASSPGGGGYGYTF; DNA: TGTGCCAGCAGTCCAGGGGGCGGAGGGTATGGCTACACCTTC
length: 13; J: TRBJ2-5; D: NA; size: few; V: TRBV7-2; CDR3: CASSSRNQETQYF; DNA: TGTGCCAGCAGCTCCCGGAACCAAGAGACCCAGTACTTC
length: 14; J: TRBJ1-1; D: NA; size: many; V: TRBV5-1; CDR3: CASSLRQSNTEAFF; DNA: TGCGCCAGCAGCTTGAGGCAATCGAACACTGAAGCTTTCTTT
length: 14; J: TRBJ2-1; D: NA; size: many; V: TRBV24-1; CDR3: CATSSRTVSAEQFF; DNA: TGTGCCACCAGTTCCAGGACAGTTTCTGCTGAGCAGTTCTTC
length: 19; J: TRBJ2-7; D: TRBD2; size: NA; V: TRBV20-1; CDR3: CSARDRPSGGPRTGYEQYF; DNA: TGCAGTGCTAGAGATAGGCCTAGCGGGGGACCCCGGACGGGGTACGAGCAGTACTTC
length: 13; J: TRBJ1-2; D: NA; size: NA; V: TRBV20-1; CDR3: CSAQSGGLGGYTF; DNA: TGCAGTGCCCAGAGCGGGGGATTAGGGGGCTACACCTTC
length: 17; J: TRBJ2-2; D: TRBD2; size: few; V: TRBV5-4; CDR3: CASSLGLAGTYTGELFF; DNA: TGTGCCAGCAGCCTGGGACTAGCGGGGACTTACACCGGGGAGCTGTTTTTT
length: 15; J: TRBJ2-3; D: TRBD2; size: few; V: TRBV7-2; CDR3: CASSLGEGFTDTQYF; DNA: TGTGCCAGCAGCTTAGGGGAGGGATTCACAGATACGCAGTATTTT
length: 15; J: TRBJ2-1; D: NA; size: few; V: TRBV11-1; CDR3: CASSLSLRGYNEQFF; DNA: TGTGCCAGCAGCTTAAGTCTGAGGGGGTACAATGAGCAGTTCTTC
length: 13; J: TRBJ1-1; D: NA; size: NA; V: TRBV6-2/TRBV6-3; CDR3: CASSYLSNTEAFF; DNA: TGTGCCAGCAGTTACCTCAGTAACACTGAAGCTTTCTTT
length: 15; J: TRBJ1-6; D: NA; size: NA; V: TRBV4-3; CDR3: CASSQDRLGNSPLHF; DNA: TGCGCCAGCAGCCAAGATCGGTTGGGTAATTCACCCCTCCACTTT
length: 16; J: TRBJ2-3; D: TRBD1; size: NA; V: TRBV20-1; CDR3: CSARVGTGVFTDTQYF; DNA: TGCAGTGCTAGAGTAGGGACAGGGGTATTCACAGATACGCAGTATTTT
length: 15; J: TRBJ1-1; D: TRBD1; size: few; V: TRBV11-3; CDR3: CASSSPWTGNTEAFF; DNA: TGTGCCAGCAGCTCCCCCTGGACAGGCAACACTGAAGCTTTCTTT
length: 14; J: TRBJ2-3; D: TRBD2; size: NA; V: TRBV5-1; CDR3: CASNGVAGADTQYF; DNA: TGCGCCAGCAATGGTGTCGCGGGGGCAGATACGCAGTATTTT
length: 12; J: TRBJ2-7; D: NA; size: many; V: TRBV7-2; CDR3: CASSSDSLEQYF; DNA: TGTGCCAGCAGTTCCGACTCCCTCGAGCAGTACTTC
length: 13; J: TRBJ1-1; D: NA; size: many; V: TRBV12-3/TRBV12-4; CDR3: CASSIQRNTEAFF; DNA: TGTGCCAGCAGTATCCAGAGGAACACTGAAGCTTTCTTT
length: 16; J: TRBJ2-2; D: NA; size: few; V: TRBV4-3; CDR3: CASSQDIGENTGELFF; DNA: TGCGCCAGCAGCCAAGATATAGGGGAGAACACCGGGGAGCTGTTTTTT
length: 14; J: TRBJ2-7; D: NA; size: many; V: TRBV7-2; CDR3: CASSPRGQTYEQYF; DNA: TGTGCCAGCAGCCCGCGGGGTCAAACCTACGAGCAGTACTTC
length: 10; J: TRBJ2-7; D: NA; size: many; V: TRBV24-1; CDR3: CARLQYEQYF; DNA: TGTGCCCGACTCCAATACGAGCAGTACTTC
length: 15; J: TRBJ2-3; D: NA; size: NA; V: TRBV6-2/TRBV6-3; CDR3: CASSIMAPGTDTQYF; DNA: TGTGCCAGCAGTATCATGGCCCCGGGCACAGATACGCAGTATTTT
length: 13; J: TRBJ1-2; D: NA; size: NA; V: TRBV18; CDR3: CASSPRGDDGYTF; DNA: TGTGCCAGCTCACCAAGAGGGGATGATGGCTACACCTTC
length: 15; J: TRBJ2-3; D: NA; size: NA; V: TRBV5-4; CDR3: CASSRQRGNTDTQYF; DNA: TGTGCCAGCAGCCGCCAGAGGGGGAACACAGATACGCAGTATTTT
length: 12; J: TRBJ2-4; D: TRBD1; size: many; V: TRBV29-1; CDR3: CSVIDRGYIQYF; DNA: TGCAGCGTTATTGACAGGGGATACATTCAGTACTTC
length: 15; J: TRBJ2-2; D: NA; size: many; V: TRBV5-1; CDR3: CASSSPTGNTGELFF; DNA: TGCGCCAGCAGCTCGCCGACAGGGAACACCGGGGAGCTGTTTTTT
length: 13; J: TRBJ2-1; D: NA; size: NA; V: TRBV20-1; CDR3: CSAIGVGRDEQFF; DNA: TGCAGTGCTATTGGGGTAGGGCGCGATGAGCAGTTCTTC
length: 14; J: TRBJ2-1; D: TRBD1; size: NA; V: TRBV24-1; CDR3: CATSGNRGQNEQFF; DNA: TGTGCCACCAGTGGGAACAGGGGGCAGAATGAGCAGTTCTTC
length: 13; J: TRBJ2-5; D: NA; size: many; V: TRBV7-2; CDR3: CASSSHWKETQYF; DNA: TGTGCCAGCAGCTCCCACTGGAAAGAGACCCAGTACTTC
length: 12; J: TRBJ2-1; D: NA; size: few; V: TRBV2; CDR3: CASKIQFNEQFF; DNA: TGTGCCAGCAAGATACAGTTCAATGAGCAGTTCTTC
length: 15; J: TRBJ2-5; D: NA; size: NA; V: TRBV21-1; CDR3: CASSNYGHPRETQYF; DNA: TGTGCCAGCAGCAACTACGGACACCCAAGGGAGACCCAGTACTTC
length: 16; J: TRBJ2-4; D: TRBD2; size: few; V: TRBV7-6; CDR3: CASSLGTSLAKNIQYF; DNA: TGTGCCAGCAGCCTGGGGACTAGCCTGGCCAAAAACATTCAGTACTTC
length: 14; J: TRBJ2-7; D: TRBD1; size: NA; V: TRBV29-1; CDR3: CSADAEGTGYEQYF; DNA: TGCAGCGCAGACGCTGAGGGGACAGGATACGAGCAGTACTTC
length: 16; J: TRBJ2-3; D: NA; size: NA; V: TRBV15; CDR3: CATSREGRWGTDTQYF; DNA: TGTGCCACCAGCAGAGAGGGCAGGTGGGGCACAGATACGCAGTATTTT
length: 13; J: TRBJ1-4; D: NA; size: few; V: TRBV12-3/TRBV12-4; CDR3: CASSSAGNEKLFF; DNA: TGTGCCAGCAGTTCGGCGGGTAATGAAAAACTGTTTTTT
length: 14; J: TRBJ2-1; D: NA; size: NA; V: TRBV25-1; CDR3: CASNTYRAGDEQFF; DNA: TGTGCCAGCAATACGTACAGGGCCGGCGATGAGCAGTTCTTC
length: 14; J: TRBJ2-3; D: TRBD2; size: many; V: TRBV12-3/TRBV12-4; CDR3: CASSRLAGVDTQYF; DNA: TGTGCCAGCAGCCGACTAGCGGGGGTAGATACGCAGTATTTT
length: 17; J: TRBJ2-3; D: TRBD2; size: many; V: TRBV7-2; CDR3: CASSQGRLSGGADTQYF; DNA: TGTGCCAGCAGCCAGGGGAGACTTAGCGGGGGGGCCGATACGCAGTATTTT
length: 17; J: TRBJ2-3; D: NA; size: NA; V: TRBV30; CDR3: CAWSSPAPGWDTDTQYF; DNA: TGTGCCTGGAGTTCACCCGCCCCAGGGTGGGACACAGATACGCAGTATTTT
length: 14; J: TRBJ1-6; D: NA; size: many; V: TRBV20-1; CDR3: CSAGRGEVNSPLHF; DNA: TGCAGTGCCGGTAGGGGGGAGGTTAATTCACCCCTCCACTTT
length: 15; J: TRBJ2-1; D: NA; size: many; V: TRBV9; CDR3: CASSVEGLPINEQFF; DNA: TGTGCCAGCAGCGTAGAAGGGTTACCGATCAATGAGCAGTTCTTC
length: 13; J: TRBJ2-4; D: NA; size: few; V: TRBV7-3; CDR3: CASSLMGRDIQYF; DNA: TGTGCCAGCAGCTTAATGGGGAGAGACATTCAGTACTTC
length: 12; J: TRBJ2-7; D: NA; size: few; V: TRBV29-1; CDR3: CSGTERVGEQYF; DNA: TGCAGCGGCACAGAGCGCGTGGGGGAGCAGTACTTC
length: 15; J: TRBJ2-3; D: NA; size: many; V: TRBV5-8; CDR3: CASSFQGSRYDTQYF; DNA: TGTGCCAGCAGCTTCCAAGGAAGTCGGTACGATACGCAGTATTTT
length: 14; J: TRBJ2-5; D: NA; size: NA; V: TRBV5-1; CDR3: CASSPLTGRETQYF; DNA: TGCGCCAGCAGCCCCTTGACAGGCAGAGAGACCCAGTACTTC
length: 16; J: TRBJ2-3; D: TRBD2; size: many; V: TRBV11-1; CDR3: CASSYVPGLATDTQYF; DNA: TGTGCCAGCAGCTACGTACCGGGACTAGCGACAGATACGCAGTATTTT